The 21 T cell receptor beta chains given below trace back to one sample, sequenced in a study of neurological immune-mediated disorders (dated by TCRdb to about 2019). The library was prepared using 5' RACE. TCRdb shows the sequencer as Illumina HiSeq 2500. Clones were called with MiXCR by TCRdb after fastp trimmed the public reads at Q25, and only in-frame beta chains were retained. Identical CDR3 protein sequences are pooled into one entry, listed with their most common genes and DNA. Within this sample are 14,000 or so distinct CDR3 sequences, with under 15% of them counted one time only. The biggest ten clones account for less than 50% of the sample. Sequencing was done on a sample of CD8+ T cells from blood. The receptors here all came from a female donor with HTLV-1-associated myelopathy (HAM/TSP).

This clonotype was seen at least ten times. The V call is TRBV3-1, the J call TRBJ1-6; D ambiguous. V lost 0 bases and J 10 bases, leaving 13 bases between the germline ends. Germline CDR1 is LGHDT and CDR2 is YNNKEL (reference sequence). The CDR3 loop spans 15 amino acids. The CDR3, as DNA: TGTGCCAGCAGCCAAGATCCTTCAGTGAACTCACCCCTCCACTTT. Translating it yields CASSQDPSVNSPLHF.

This clonotype was counted only a few times. DNA of the CDR3: TGCGCCAGCAGCCCCAGGAGAGGCGATAATGAGCAGTTCTTC. Translating it yields CASSPRRGDNEQFF. This chain links TRBV4-1 with TRBJ2-1; D is unclear. This CDR3 is built from 14 residues. Germline-derived CDR1 and CDR2 are MGHRA and YSYEKL. Trimming left V 4 bases short and J 7 bases short, with 14 bases between.

This clonotype was seen many times. This rearrangement joins TRBV27 to TRBJ2-7; D is possibly TRBD1 or TRBD2 (5 bases each). The CDR3 extends over 16 amino acids. CDR1 is MNHEY and CDR2 is SMNVEV in the germline V gene (reference sequence). Trimming took 1 base from V and 2 from J, leaving 15 bases between them. The CDR3 is CASSLFSGGSPYEQYF. The CDR3 DNA reads TGTGCCAGCAGTTTATTTAGTGGGGGTTCCCCCTACGAGCAGTACTTC.

This clonotype occurred many times. The V and J genes are TRBV6-2 or TRBV6-3 and TRBJ1-2; TRBD1 is a possible D gene (6 bases). V gave up 0 bases and J gave up 5 bases, with 13 bases separating them. The CDR3 spans 15 residues. Germline V lookup: CDR1 MNHEY, CDR2 SVGEGT. CDR3 bases: TGTGCCAGCAGTTACTCGACAGGACCTATTTATGGCTACACCTTC. This sequence encodes CASSYSTGPIYGYTF.

This clonotype occurred many times. This rearrangement joins TRBV6-5 to TRBJ1-3, with D possibly TRBD1 on 6 matching bases. The germline V and J ends were trimmed by 7 bases and 1 base, with 8 bases remaining between them. This CDR3 is built from 13 residues. Germline CDR1 and CDR2: MNHEY and SVGAGI. The chain's CDR3 is CASTDRSGNTIYF. The DNA for the CDR3 is TGTGCCAGCACCGACAGGTCTGGAAACACCATATATTTT.

Ten or more counts support this clonotype. The rearrangement uses TRBV4-1 and TRBJ2-7; D ambiguous. Germline values: CDR1 MGHRA, CDR2 YSYEKL. V was cut by 1 base and J by 2 bases, with 12 bases left in between. The CDR3 spans 15 residues. The CDR3 reads CASSQVFGPPYEQYF. CDR3 DNA: TGCGCCAGCAGCCAAGTTTTCGGGCCCCCCTACGAGCAGTACTTC.

This clonotype rates as medium-sized. Here the CDR3 DNA reads TGTGCCAGCAGTTACTCAGCCTTCTCCTACGAGCAGTACTTC. It specifies CASSYSAFSYEQYF. This chain connects TRBV6-2 or TRBV6-3 to TRBJ2-7; D is unclear. Germline CDR1 MNHEY, CDR2 SVGEGT. V shed 0 bases and J shed 0 bases, with 6 bases lying between them. The CDR3 is 14 residues long.

This clonotype was recorded many times. This rearrangement joins TRBV7-2 to TRBJ1-5; D uncertain. CDR3 length: 12 residues. V gave up 10 bases and J gave up 4 bases, with 11 bases separating them. Germline lookup yields CDR1 SGHTA and CDR2 FQGNSA. The CDR3 reads CATSAPNQPQHF. For the CDR3, the DNA is TGTGCCACCTCGGCCCCGAATCAGCCCCAGCATTTT. The complete variable domain, with remaining parts taken from reference TRBV7-2 and TRBJ1-5, reads GAGVSQSPSNKVTEKGKDVELRCDPISGHTALYWYRQSLGQGLEFLIYFQGNSAPDKSGLPSDRFSAERTGGSVSTLTIQRTQQEDSAVYLCATSAPNQPQHFGDGTRLSIL.

This clonotype showed up many times. CDR3: CASSLGRIYGYTF. CDR3 in DNA: TGTGCCAGCAGTTTAGGCCGGATCTATGGCTACACCTTC. V usage is TRBV6-5 and J usage is TRBJ1-2; D not resolved. Trimming shortened V by 4 bases and J by 4 bases, and 10 bases separated the two germline ends. The germline CDR1 and CDR2 sequences are MNHEY and SVGAGI. The CDR3 is 13 amino acids.

This clonotype occurred many times. CDR3 sequence (DNA): TGTGCCAGCAGCTTAGTGAGCGGGGGGGCCTCAGATAATGAGCAGTTCTTC. This gives the protein CASSLVSGGASDNEQFF. The V and J genes are TRBV7-9 and TRBJ2-1; 10 bases agree with TRBD2. The V segment lost 1 base and the J segment 7 bases; nucleotides outside the gene matches: 10. Germline loops: CDR1 SEHNR, CDR2 FQNEAQ (reference sequence). The CDR3 is 17 residues long.

Ten or more counts support this clonotype. The V call is TRBV7-9, the J call TRBJ2-1; tentatively, D is TRBD1 (6 bases). CDR3 length: 15 amino acids. V lost 5 bases, J lost 0 bases, and 11 bases lay in between. Germline CDR1 SEHNR, CDR2 FQNEAQ (reference sequence). This CDR3 reads CASSPADSSYNEQFF. CDR3 nucleotides: TGTGCCAGCAGCCCGGCGGACAGCTCCTACAATGAGCAGTTCTTC.

The chain combines TRBV29-1 with TRBJ2-3; D might be TRBD2 (5 bases). The CDR3 extends over 11 amino acids. The V and J ends lost 4 bases and 4 bases respectively, with 6 bases between them. Germline-derived CDR1 and CDR2 are SQVTM and ANQGSEA. Written as DNA, the CDR3 is TGCAGCGTTGCGGGGTCAGATACGCAGTATTTT. This sequence encodes CSVAGSDTQYF.

This clonotype was seen repeatedly, ten times or more. The chain uses TRBV6-5 and TRBJ2-1, with a weak D call TRBD2 (6 bases). The CDR3 covers 13 residues. The germline V and J ends were trimmed by 4 bases and 7 bases, with 11 bases remaining between them. Germline CDR1 reads MNHEY; CDR2 reads SVGAGI. The CDR3 protein is CASSWSGGNEQFF. The CDR3 bases are TGTGCCAGCAGTTGGAGTGGGGGGAATGAGCAGTTCTTC.

In its sample, this clonotype was seen many times. The V call is TRBV9, the J call TRBJ1-2; 11 nucleotides align to TRBD1. CDR3 length: 17 residues. The germline V gene encodes CDR1 SGDLS and CDR2 YYNGEE. With V trimmed by 4 bases and J by 5 bases, 13 bases remained unmatched. The CDR3 nucleotides read TGTGCCAGCAGCCATGGAAAATCCGGGACAGGGGGATATGGCTACACCTTC. Amino acids: CASSHGKSGTGGYGYTF.

This clonotype was found many times. At one boundary the junction diverges from the germline segment, which might be a read error. The chain uses TRBV7-9 and TRBJ1-1; unclear D gene. The CDR3 covers 13 residues. Germline V lookup: CDR1 SEHNR, CDR2 FQNEAQ (reference sequence). The CDR3 DNA reads TGTGCCAGCATCTTAGGTGGGAATACTGAAGCTTTCTTT. This translates into CASILGGNTEAFF.

Worth noting for this clonotype: An end of the junction differs from the germline gene, which may be a read error. The chain has TRBV20-1 and TRBJ2-7; no firm D call. This CDR3 is built from 16 residues. Germline V gives CDR1 DFQATT, CDR2 SNEGSKA (reference sequence). CDR3 in amino acids: CSARGIEPGVVYEQYF. DNA of the CDR3: TGCAGTGCTAGAGGGATCGAGCCGGGTGTTGTATACGAGCAGTACTTT.

This clonotype was found many times. The chain recombines TRBV7-9 with TRBJ2-1; no clear D gene. The CDR3 contains 14 residues. Germline V CDR1 and CDR2: SEHNR, FQNEAQ (reference sequence). V lost 1 base and J lost 8, with 12 bases in between. The CDR3 DNA reads TGTGCCAGCAGCTTAGTAGGAAAGGCCCATGAGCAGTTCTTC. Encoded protein: CASSLVGKAHEQFF.

This clonotype was recorded many times. The chain has TRBV5-1 and TRBJ2-4, with D perhaps being TRBD1 or TRBD2 (5 bases each). The V gene's germline CDR1 is SGHRS and CDR2 YFSETQ. CDR3 length equals 18 residues. Trimming stripped 3 bases from V and 1 base from J, with 20 bases between. The CDR3 here is CASSSGLDRLSAKNIQYF. Here the CDR3 DNA reads TGCGCCAGCAGCTCCGGACTCGACAGACTTTCTGCCAAAAACATTCAGTACTTC.

This clonotype was counted at least ten times. The gene calls are TRBV6-6 and TRBJ2-2, with TRBD2 identical over 8 bases. Looked up from germline, CDR1 is MNHNY and CDR2 is SVGAGI (reference sequence). CDR3 size: 18 residues. With V trimmed by 0 bases and J by 4 bases, 10 bases remained unmatched. In nucleotides, the CDR3 is TGTGCCAGCAGTTACTCCCCTCCGGGGGGGGACCCCACCGGGGAGCTGTTTTTT. It codes for CASSYSPPGGDPTGELFF.

In this sample, this clonotype turned up many times. The chain combines TRBV4-1 with TRBJ2-1; 14 nucleotides align to TRBD2. The V gene end was trimmed by 4 bases and the J gene end by 9 bases; junction bases not matched to a gene: 2. This CDR3 spans 14 amino acids. Germline lookup yields CDR1 MGHRA and CDR2 YSYEKL. This chain's CDR3 is CASSLGTSGSEQFF. CDR3 coding DNA: TGCGCCAGCAGCCTCGGGACTAGCGGGAGTGAGCAGTTCTTC.

This clonotype was detected ten times or more. This rearrangement joins TRBV6-1 to TRBJ2-2, with a tentative D call TRBD2 (6 bases). Trimming left V 6 bases short and J 7 bases short, with 15 bases between. Germline assignment: CDR1 MNHNS and CDR2 SASEGT. The CDR3 is made up of 14 amino acids. The CDR3 DNA follows: TGTGCCAGCAGGCGACTAGAGAGAGACGGGGAGCTGTTTTTT. It is translated as CASRRLERDGELFF.